This T cell receptor (beta chain) was sequenced for a study of glioma-infiltrating T cells. Study-level results: Gliomas, especially low-grade, showed above-expected tissue-blood divergence; non-neoplastic patients showed below.

V shed 1 base and J shed 0 bases, with 10 bases lying between them. This CDR3 has 16 residues. Looked up from germline, CDR1 is ENHRY and CDR2 is SYGVKD. The iRepertoire nested amplicon-rescue multiplex PCR amplified TCR alpha and beta CDR3s from RNA. TCRdb reanalysed the multiplex PCR reads using MiXCR and keeps one entry per CDR3 protein. Of a few hundred thousand distinct CDR3 sequences in the sample, 41% were seen once. This clonotype was recorded once. As yet, its antigen is unknown. The material sequenced was glioma tissue, nonneoplastic brain tissue, or PBMCs (not recorded which). This chain links TRBV10-3 with TRBJ2-1; a possible D gene is TRBD2 (6 bases). The clonotype originates from a human donor with low-grade glioma or glioblastoma, undergoing nonglioma brain surgery, or in good health (not recorded which). This CDR3 reads CAISEFSGFSYNEQFF. Written as DNA, the CDR3 is TGTGCCATCAGTGAGTTTAGCGGATTCTCCTACAATGAGCAGTTCTTC.